This T cell receptor beta chain was captured by sequencing in a study of T cells in Graves' hyperthyroidism and ophthalmopathy. Points from the study as a whole: Blood held most thyroid clonotypes expanded above 0.001 frequency. Progression to ophthalmopathy was predicted a median of approximately seven months early.

This clonotype came up many times. What it binds is unknown. TCR beta CDR3 regions were amplified from RNA. TCR CDR3 regions were first amplified by RT-PCR with HTBI primers. TCRdb re-called the multiplex PCR reads with MiXCR, one entry per CDR3 protein. The sample includes a few hundred thousand distinct CDR3 sequences, 15% to 20% seen only once; the top ten take over 35%. The ends lost 5 bases at V and 8 bases at J; junction bases unmatched: 6. The CDR3 runs to 13 residues. Germline assignment: CDR1 LGHDT and CDR2 YNNKEL (reference sequence). Among ophthalmopathy patients, the Clinical Activity Score reached at least 3, the NOSPECS grade reached at least 4, and duration remained under 3 months.

The sequenced sample consisted of blood. This TCR was recovered from a man aged 18 to 29 with Graves' ophthalmopathy. The chain joins TRBV3-1 to TRBJ1-2, with 9 bases identical to TRBD1. Here the CDR3 DNA reads TGTGCCAGCAGCACTCGGACAGGGGAAGGCTACACCTTC. Amino acid sequence: CASSTRTGEGYTF.